This TCR beta chain was sequenced for a study of shared clonotypes between healthy human individuals. Study results and limitations: Non-shared clonotypes displayed generation probabilities falling below those of clonotypes present in all four donors. Estimated richness was generally greater in naive than memory subsets.

With respect to this clone: Its specificity is unknown. This sample also contains other DNA sequences that code for the same CDR3.

CDR1 and CDR2 (germline): SQVTM, ANQGSEA. V lost 5 bases and J 2 bases, leaving 10 bases between the germline ends. The CDR3 runs 12 residues. Original processing notes: ImmunoSEQ output lacked quality scores and full-length reads, limiting matched filtering. The data were produced by immunoSEQ multiplex PCR, yet TCRdb's version contains in-frame clones alone and is incomplete. The DNA gave D and trimming, while V, J and clone size come from that table. The sample contains 1.6 million or so clones, approximately 98.5% of which appear only once. Each donor was a Caucasian adult residing in Nashville, Tennessee.

J is TRBJ2-7 and V is TRBV29-1; D is possibly TRBD1 (5 bases). Sequencing input: naive CD4+ T cells sorted from blood. Subset of the sample: CD45RA+ positively selected. The TCR was taken from a young man in good health. This chain's CDR3 is CSVKTGAYEQYF. In DNA form, the CDR3 reads TGCAGCGTTAAAACAGGCGCCTACGAGCAGTACTTC.